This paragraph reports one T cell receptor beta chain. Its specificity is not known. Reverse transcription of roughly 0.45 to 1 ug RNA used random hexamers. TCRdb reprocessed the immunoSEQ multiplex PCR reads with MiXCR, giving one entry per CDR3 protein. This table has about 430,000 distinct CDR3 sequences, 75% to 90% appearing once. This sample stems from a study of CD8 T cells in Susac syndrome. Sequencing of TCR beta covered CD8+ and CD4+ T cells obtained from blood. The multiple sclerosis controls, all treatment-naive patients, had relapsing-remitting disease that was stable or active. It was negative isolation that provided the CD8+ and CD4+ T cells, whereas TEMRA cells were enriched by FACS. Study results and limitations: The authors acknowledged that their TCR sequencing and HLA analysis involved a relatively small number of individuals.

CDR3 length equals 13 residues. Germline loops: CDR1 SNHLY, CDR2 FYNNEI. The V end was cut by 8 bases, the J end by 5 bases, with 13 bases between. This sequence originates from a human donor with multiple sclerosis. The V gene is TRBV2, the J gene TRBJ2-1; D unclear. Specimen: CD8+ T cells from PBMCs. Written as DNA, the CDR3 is TGTGCCAGCCAGATCGGCAGAAACAATGAGCAGTTCTTC. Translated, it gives CASQIGRNNEQFF.